These 4 T cell receptor beta chains were all obtained from the same sample, sequenced in a study of TIL therapy for anti-PD-1-resistant metastatic lung cancer. Sequencing used immunoSEQ v3. Some clones are missing from TCRdb's copy, which holds only in-frame ones; the method was immunoSEQ multiplex PCR. The table lists about 45,000 clones, around 79% of them singletons. Time point: pre-treatment sample, taken before nivolumab and TIL therapy. Sequenced material: blood, taken at baseline. Every receptor here comes from a man between 65 and 79 years old with non-small cell lung cancer.

This clone was seen more than once but under ten times. This sequence joins TRBV5-1 and TRBJ1-5, with D possibly TRBD1 on 5 matching bases. Germline V gene sequence: CDR1 SGHRS, CDR2 YFSETQ. The CDR3 has 13 amino acids. V lost 4 bases and J lost 4, with 9 bases in between. CDR3 residues: CASSEQENQPQHF. CDR3 bases: TGCGCCAGCAGCGAACAGGAGAATCAGCCCCAGCATTTT.

The chain links TRBV9 to TRBJ1-3; TRBD1 is a possible D gene (6 bases). CDR1 and CDR2 (germline): SGDLS, YYNGEE. V was clipped by 4 bases and J by 0 bases, with 11 bases between them. This CDR3 contains 15 residues. CDR3 bases: TGTGCCAGCAGCATAACAGGGTCCTCTGGAAACACCATATATTTT. It yields the protein CASSITGSSGNTIYF.

The rearrangement links TRBV5-4 to TRBJ1-5; no clear D gene. Per germline, CDR1 SGHNT and CDR2 YYREEE (reference sequence). The V gene lost 0 bases and the J gene lost 5 bases, with 6 bases spanning the gap. This CDR3 comprises 13 residues. The CDR3 DNA sequence: TGTGCCAGCAGCTTGGATACCTATCAGCCCCAGCATTTT. Protein sequence: CASSLDTYQPQHF.

This clone was observed a few times. The chain employs TRBV4-2 and TRBJ2-5; possibly TRBD1 for D (6 bases). Trimming stripped 1 base from V and 2 bases from J, with 11 bases between. CDR1 and CDR2 from the germline V gene are LGHNA and YNFKEQ. The CDR3 is 15 residues long. CDR3 sequence: CASSQGGGPQETQYF. CDR3 nucleotide sequence: TGTGCCAGCAGCCAAGGTGGGGGCCCGCAAGAGACCCAGTACTTC.